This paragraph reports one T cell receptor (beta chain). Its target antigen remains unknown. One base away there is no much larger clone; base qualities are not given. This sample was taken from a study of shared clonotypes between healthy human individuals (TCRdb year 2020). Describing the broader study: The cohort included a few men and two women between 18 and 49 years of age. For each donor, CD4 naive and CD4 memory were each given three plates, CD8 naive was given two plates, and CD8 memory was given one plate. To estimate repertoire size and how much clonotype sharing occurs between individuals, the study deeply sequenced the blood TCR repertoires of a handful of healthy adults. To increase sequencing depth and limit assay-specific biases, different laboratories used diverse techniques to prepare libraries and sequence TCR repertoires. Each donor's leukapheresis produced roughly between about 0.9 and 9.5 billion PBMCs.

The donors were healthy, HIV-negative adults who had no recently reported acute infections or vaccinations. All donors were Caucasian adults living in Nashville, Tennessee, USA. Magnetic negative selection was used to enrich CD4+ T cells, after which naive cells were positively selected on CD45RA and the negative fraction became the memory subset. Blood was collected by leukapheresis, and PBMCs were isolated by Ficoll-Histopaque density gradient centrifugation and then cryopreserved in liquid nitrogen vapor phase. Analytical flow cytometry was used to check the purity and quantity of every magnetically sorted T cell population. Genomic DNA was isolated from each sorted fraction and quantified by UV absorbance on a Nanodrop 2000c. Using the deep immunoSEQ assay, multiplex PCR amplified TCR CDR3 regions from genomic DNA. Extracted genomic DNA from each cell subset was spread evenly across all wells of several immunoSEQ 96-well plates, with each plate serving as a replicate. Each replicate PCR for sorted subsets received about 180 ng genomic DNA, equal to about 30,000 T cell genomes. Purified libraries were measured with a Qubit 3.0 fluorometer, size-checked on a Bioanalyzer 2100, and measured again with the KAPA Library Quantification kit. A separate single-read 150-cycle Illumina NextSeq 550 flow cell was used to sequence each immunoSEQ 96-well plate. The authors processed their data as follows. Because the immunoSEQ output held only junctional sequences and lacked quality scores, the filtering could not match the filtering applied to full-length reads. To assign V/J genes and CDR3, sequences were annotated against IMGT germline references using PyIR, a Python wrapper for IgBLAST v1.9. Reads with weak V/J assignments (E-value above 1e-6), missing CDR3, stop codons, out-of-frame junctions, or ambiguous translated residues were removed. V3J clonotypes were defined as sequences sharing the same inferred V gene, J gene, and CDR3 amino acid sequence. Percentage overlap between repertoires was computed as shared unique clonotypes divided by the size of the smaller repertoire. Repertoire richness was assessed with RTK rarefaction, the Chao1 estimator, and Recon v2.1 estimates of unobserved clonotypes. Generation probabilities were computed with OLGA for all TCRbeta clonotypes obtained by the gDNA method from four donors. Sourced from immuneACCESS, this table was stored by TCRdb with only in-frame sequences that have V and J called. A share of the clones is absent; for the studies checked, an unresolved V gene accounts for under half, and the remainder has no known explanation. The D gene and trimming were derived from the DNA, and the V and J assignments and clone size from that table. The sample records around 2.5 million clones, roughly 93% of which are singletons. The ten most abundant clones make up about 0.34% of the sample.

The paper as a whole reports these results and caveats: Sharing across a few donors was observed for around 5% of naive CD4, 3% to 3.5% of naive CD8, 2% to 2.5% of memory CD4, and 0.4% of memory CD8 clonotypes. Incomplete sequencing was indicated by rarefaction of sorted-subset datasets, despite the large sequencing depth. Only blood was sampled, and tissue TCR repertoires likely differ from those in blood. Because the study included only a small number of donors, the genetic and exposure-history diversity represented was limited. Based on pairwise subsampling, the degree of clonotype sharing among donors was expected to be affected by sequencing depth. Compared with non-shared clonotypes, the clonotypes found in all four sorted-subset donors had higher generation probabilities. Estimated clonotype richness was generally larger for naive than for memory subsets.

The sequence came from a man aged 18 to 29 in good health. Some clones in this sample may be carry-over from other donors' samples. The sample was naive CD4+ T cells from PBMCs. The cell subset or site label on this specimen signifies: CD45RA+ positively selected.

The sequenced DNA: TGTGCCAGCAGTCAACCCTACCCGGCAAATGAAAAACTGTTTTTT. Translated, this is CASSQPYPANEKLFF. The chain is encoded by TRBV11-2 joined to TRBJ1-4, with no confident D gene call. Cut back by 6 bases and 5 bases, the V and J ends lie 16 bases apart. The CDR3 spans 15 residues, from the cysteine through the phenylalanine. This entry keeps only the CDR3 DNA: 45 bases, framed from base 1. From the germline V gene, CDR1 is SGHAT and CDR2 is FQNNGV.